These T cell receptor beta chains were read from a single sample in a study of blood T cell repertoires in COVID-19. Here immunoSEQ multiplex PCR was the method, and the copy in TCRdb shows in-frame clones only, minus some. The data show about 240,000 clones, with around 87% seen just once and 5.5% to 7.5% held by the top ten. Input material: peripheral blood. The receptors shown here come from an older woman with active or convalescent COVID-19. Both conserved end residues are part of each CDR3. Fields, in order: J gene, V gene, D gene, clone size, CDR3 DNA, CDR3 protein. D genes are given only for firm matches. Expanded clones get a size class; other rows say once, few or many, or leave the size out.

J: TRBJ2-7; V: TRBV10-3; D: .; size: .; DNA: TGTGCCATCAGTGAGTCGCGGGGCCACTACGAGCAGTACTTC; CDR3: CAISESRGHYEQYF
J: TRBJ2-2; V: TRBV7-2; D: .; size: .; DNA: TGTGCCAGCAGCTTAGGCGCGGGAATTGGCGGGGAGCTGTTTTTT; CDR3: CASSLGAGIGGELFF
J: TRBJ1-5; V: TRBV18; D: .; size: few; DNA: TGTGCCAGCTCCGGCGGGAGTGGCAATCAGCCCCAGCATTTT; CDR3: CASSGGSGNQPQHF
J: TRBJ1-5; V: TRBV5-1; D: .; size: .; DNA: TGCGCCAGCAGCCTTGGCATACAGGGAATGGAGCCCCAGCATTTT; CDR3: CASSLGIQGMEPQHF
J: TRBJ2-2; V: TRBV27; D: .; size: .; DNA: TGTGCCAGCAGTTTACGGGTCGCCGGGGAGCTGTTTTTT; CDR3: CASSLRVAGELFF
J: TRBJ1-3; V: TRBV19; D: .; size: .; DNA: TGTGCCACCATCATTGGAAACACCATATATTTT; CDR3: CATIIGNTIYF
J: TRBJ1-5; V: TRBV6-5; D: TRBD1; size: .; DNA: TGTGCCAGCAGTTGGACAGGCGATCAGCCCCAGCATTTT; CDR3: CASSWTGDQPQHF
J: TRBJ1-2; V: TRBV10-1; D: .; size: .; DNA: TGCGCCAGCAGTATTGTAACAGGGAGCCCAAACTATGGCTACACCTTC; CDR3: CASSIVTGSPNYGYTF
J: TRBJ2-1; V: TRBV10-3; D: TRBD1; size: .; DNA: TGTGCCATCAGTGAGTATGGGGACAGGGACTCGCTTAAAAATGAGCAGTTCTTC; CDR3: CAISEYGDRDSLKNEQFF
J: TRBJ1-2; V: TRBV10-3; D: TRBD1; size: .; DNA: TGTGCCATCACAGGGGGACAGGACGACTATGGCTACACCTTC; CDR3: CAITGGQDDYGYTF
J: TRBJ2-5; V: TRBV7-9; D: .; size: .; DNA: TGTGCCAGCAGCTTAGGAGGGGGCCAAGAGACCCAGTACTTC; CDR3: CASSLGGGQETQYF
J: TRBJ1-1; V: TRBV10-1; D: .; size: .; DNA: TGCGCCAGCAGTGAGGGACACATGAACACTGAAGCTTTCTTT; CDR3: CASSEGHMNTEAFF
J: TRBJ1-5; V: TRBV12-3/TRBV12-4; D: .; size: .; DNA: TGTGCCAGCAGTTGGGCAGGGCGTCAGCCCCAGCATTTT; CDR3: CASSWAGRQPQHF
J: TRBJ1-3; V: TRBV12-3/TRBV12-4; D: .; size: .; DNA: TGTGCCAGTACGGGGGGGGTGAGGAACACCATATATTTT; CDR3: CASTGGVRNTIYF
J: TRBJ1-2; V: TRBV6-5; D: TRBD1; size: few; DNA: TGTGCCAGCACAAGACAGGGGGCTCTTAGCGGCTACACCTTC; CDR3: CASTRQGALSGYTF
J: TRBJ2-3; V: TRBV9; D: TRBD1; size: .; DNA: TGTGCCAGCAGCCGACAGGGTGAAGCGCAGTATTTT; CDR3: CASSRQGEAQYF
J: TRBJ1-3; V: TRBV5-1; D: .; size: .; DNA: TGCGCCAGCAGCCCGGCAGGGTCTGGAAACACCATATATTTT; CDR3: CASSPAGSGNTIYF
J: TRBJ1-4; V: TRBV19; D: .; size: .; DNA: TGTGCCAGTAGTAGTCCGGGAGAAACTAATGAAAAACTGTTTTTT; CDR3: CASSSPGETNEKLFF
J: TRBJ2-1; V: TRBV10-3; D: TRBD1; size: .; DNA: TGTGCCATCACATCGGGACAGGGGAAGGACAATGAGCAGTTCTTC; CDR3: CAITSGQGKDNEQFF
J: TRBJ1-2; V: TRBV2; D: .; size: .; DNA: TGTGCCAGCAACCTCCAGCCCAGGGGTACCTATGGCTACACCTTC; CDR3: CASNLQPRGTYGYTF
J: TRBJ2-1; V: TRBV19; D: TRBD1; size: .; DNA: TGTGCCAGTAGTGGACAGGCGGGCAATGAGCAGTTCTTC; CDR3: CASSGQAGNEQFF
J: TRBJ1-3; V: TRBV5-1; D: .; size: .; DNA: TGCGCCAGCAGCTCCTATATAGCGGGGTCTGGAAACACCATATATTTT; CDR3: CASSSYIAGSGNTIYF
J: TRBJ1-1; V: TRBV27; D: .; size: .; DNA: TGTGCCAGCAGTTCCTCCAGGGGCACTGAAGCTTTCTTT; CDR3: CASSSSRGTEAFF
J: TRBJ1-1; V: TRBV9; D: TRBD1; size: .; DNA: TGTGCCAGCAGCGAGGGGGCACCAGTTTCGAACACTGAAGCTTTCTTT; CDR3: CASSEGAPVSNTEAFF
J: TRBJ1-4; V: TRBV4-1; D: .; size: .; DNA: TGCGCCAGCAGCCAAGAGGGGCAGGGTGGGGTAACTAATGAAAAACTGTTTTTT; CDR3: CASSQEGQGGVTNEKLFF
J: TRBJ1-3; V: TRBV12-5; D: .; size: few; DNA: TGTGCTAGTGGTTTGATGGGGGCTTCTGGAAACACCATATATTTT; CDR3: CASGLMGASGNTIYF
J: TRBJ1-5; V: TRBV10-1; D: .; size: .; DNA: TGCGCCAGCTCCACAGGCCCTAATCAGCCCCAGCATTTT; CDR3: CASSTGPNQPQHF
J: TRBJ1-2; V: TRBV5-5; D: TRBD1; size: few; DNA: TGTGCCAGCACCCCCTCGGCAGGGGGCAGTAACTATGGCTACACCTTC; CDR3: CASTPSAGGSNYGYTF
J: TRBJ1-5; V: TRBV18; D: .; size: .; DNA: TGTGCCAGCTCACCGACTGCGGATCAGCCCCAGCATTTT; CDR3: CASSPTADQPQHF
J: TRBJ1-2; V: TRBV7-2; D: TRBD1; size: .; DNA: TGTGCCAGCAGCCACAGACAGGGGGCGCTTGATGGCTACACCTTC; CDR3: CASSHRQGALDGYTF
J: TRBJ2-3; V: TRBV7-2; D: .; size: .; DNA: TGTGCCAGCAGCGCCGGGTGGGATACGCAGTATTTT; CDR3: CASSAGWDTQYF
J: TRBJ2-3; V: TRBV11-3; D: .; size: .; DNA: TGTGCCAGCAGCTTAGGCGCATCTAGCACAGATACGCAGTATTTT; CDR3: CASSLGASSTDTQYF
J: TRBJ2-5; V: TRBV14; D: TRBD2; size: .; DNA: TGTGCCAGCAGCCGGGAGTTCGGACTAGTGCAGTACTTC; CDR3: CASSREFGLVQYF
J: TRBJ2-5; V: TRBV10-1; D: .; size: .; DNA: TGCGCCAGCAGTAGGGTCGGGGAAGAGACCCAGTACTTC; CDR3: CASSRVGEETQYF
J: TRBJ1-2; V: TRBV7-2; D: .; size: .; DNA: TGTGCCAGCAGCCCCTCGGGGGGACCCTATGGCTACACCTTC; CDR3: CASSPSGGPYGYTF
J: TRBJ1-6; V: TRBV19; D: .; size: once; DNA: TGTGCCAGTAGTAGTTCAGTAGGAGCTTCACCCCTCCACTTT; CDR3: CASSSSVGASPLHF
J: TRBJ1-5; V: TRBV7-8; D: .; size: few; DNA: TGTGCCAGCAGTCTCGCCGAGGGTCGCAATCAGCCCCAGCATTTT; CDR3: CASSLAEGRNQPQHF
J: TRBJ1-2; V: TRBV7-8; D: TRBD1; size: few; DNA: TGTGCCAGCAGCTTAGGGACAGGGGGCTCCTATGGCTACACCTTC; CDR3: CASSLGTGGSYGYTF
J: TRBJ1-1; V: TRBV5-1; D: TRBD1; size: .; DNA: TGCGCCAGCAGCTTAGAGACAGGGATCGGCACTGAAGCTTTCTTT; CDR3: CASSLETGIGTEAFF